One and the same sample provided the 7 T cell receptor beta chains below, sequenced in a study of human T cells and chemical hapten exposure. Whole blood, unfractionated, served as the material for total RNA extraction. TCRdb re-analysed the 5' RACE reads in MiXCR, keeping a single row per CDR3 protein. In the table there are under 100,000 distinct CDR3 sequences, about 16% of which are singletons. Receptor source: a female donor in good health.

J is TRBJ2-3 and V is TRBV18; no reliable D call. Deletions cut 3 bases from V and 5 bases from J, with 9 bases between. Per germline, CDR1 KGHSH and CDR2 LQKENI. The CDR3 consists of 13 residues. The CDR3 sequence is CASSPLKGDTQYF. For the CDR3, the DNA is TGTGCCAGCTCACCCCTCAAGGGAGATACGCAGTATTTT. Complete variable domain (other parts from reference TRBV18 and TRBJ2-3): NAGVMQNPRHLVRRRGQEARLRCSPMKGHSHVYWYRQLPEEGLKFMVYLQKENIIDESGMPKERFSAEFPKEGPSILRIQQVVRGDSAAYFCASSPLKGDTQYFGPGTRLTVL.

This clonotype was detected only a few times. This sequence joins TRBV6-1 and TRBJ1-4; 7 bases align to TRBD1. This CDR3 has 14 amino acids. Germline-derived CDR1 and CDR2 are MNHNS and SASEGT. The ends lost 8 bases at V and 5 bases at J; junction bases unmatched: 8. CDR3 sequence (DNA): TGTGCCAGCCTAAAGGACAGGACAAATGAAAAACTGTTTTTT. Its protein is CASLKDRTNEKLFF.

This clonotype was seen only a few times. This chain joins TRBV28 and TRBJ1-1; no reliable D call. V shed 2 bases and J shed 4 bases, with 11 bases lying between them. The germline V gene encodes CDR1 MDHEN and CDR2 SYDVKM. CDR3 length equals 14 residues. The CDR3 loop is CASSLNQFGTEAFF. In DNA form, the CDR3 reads TGTGCCAGCAGTTTAAACCAATTCGGCACTGAAGCTTTCTTT.

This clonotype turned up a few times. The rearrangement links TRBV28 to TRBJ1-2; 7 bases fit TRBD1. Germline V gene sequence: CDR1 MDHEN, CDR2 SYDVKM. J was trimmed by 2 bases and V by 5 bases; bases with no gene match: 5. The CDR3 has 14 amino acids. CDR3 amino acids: CASSHGTENYGYTF. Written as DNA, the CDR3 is TGTGCCAGCAGTCACGGGACAGAGAACTATGGCTACACCTTC.

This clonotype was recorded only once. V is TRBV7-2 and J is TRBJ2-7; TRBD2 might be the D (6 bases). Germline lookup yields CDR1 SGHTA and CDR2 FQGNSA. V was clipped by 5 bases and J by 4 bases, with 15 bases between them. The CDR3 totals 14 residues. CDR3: CASSAVPGTYEQYF. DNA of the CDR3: TGTGCCAGCAGCGCCGTTCCGGGGACTTACGAGCAGTACTTC.

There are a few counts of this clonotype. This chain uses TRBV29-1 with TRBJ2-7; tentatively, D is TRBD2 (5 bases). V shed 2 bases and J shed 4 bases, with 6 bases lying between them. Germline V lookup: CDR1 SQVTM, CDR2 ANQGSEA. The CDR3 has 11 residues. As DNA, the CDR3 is TGCAGCGTTGAATCGGGGTACGAGCAGTACTTC. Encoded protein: CSVESGYEQYF.

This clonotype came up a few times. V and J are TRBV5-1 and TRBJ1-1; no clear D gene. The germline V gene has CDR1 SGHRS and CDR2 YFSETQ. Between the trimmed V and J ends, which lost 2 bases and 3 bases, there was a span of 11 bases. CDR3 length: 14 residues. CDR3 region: CASSFIPRDTEAFF. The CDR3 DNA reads TGCGCCAGCAGCTTCATACCGCGGGACACTGAAGCTTTCTTT.